The 20 T cell receptor beta chains presented below share a single source sample, sequenced in a study of T cell responses to AZD1222 COVID-19 vaccine. Profiled with immunoSEQ multiplex PCR; TCRdb holds only in-frame clones, not every one. In the table there are more than 60,000 clones, less than 90% of which are singletons. The source material was peripheral blood, sampled on day 0 of AZD1222 vaccination. These receptors came from an adult in good health.

The chain employs TRBV5-6 and TRBJ1-1; 11 nucleotides line up with TRBD1. The CDR3 loop spans 17 amino acids. Germline lookup yields CDR1 SGHDT and CDR2 YYEEEE. V lost 4 bases, J lost 0 bases, and 8 bases stayed unmatched. The CDR3 DNA follows: TGTGCCAGCAGCCCCCGGGACAGGGGGTCGATGAACACTGAAGCTTTCTTT. As protein: CASSPRDRGSMNTEAFF.

The CDR3 reads CASSMGQGLIYGYTF. CDR3 bases: TGTGCCAGTAGTATGGGTCAGGGGCTGATATATGGCTACACCTTC. This chain uses TRBV19 with TRBJ1-2, with D possibly being TRBD1 (6 bases). The CDR3 totals 15 residues. Trimming took 3 bases from V and 5 from J, leaving 16 bases between them. Germline CDR1 LNHDA, CDR2 SQIVND (reference sequence).

V gene TRBV15 combines with J gene TRBJ1-2; the match to TRBD1 covers 12 bases. The CDR3 contains 18 residues. Germline values: CDR1 LNHNV, CDR2 YYDKDF (reference sequence). Unmatched junction bases numbered 11, after V lost 0 bases and J lost 6 bases. The CDR3 sequence: CATSRDLSGTGGGNGYTF. CDR3 DNA: TGTGCCACCAGCAGAGACTTGTCCGGGACAGGGGGCGGGAATGGCTACACCTTC.

CDR3 residues: CASTRGRPNVGNTIYF. The CDR3 bases are TGTGCCAGCACCCGGGGACGGCCCAACGTGGGAAACACCATATATTTT. The chain uses TRBV9 and TRBJ1-3, with a weak D call TRBD1 (5 bases). The V gene's germline CDR1 is SGDLS and CDR2 YYNGEE. V lost 6 bases and J 4 bases, leaving 20 bases between the germline ends. The CDR3 consists of 16 residues.

V gene TRBV6-1 combines with J gene TRBJ2-7; tentative D call: TRBD2 (6 bases). Germline V gene sequence: CDR1 MNHNS, CDR2 SASEGT. Trimming stripped 3 bases from V and 0 bases from J, with 9 bases between. The CDR3 is 14 amino acids. The CDR3 region is CASSEIGSSYEQYF. In nucleotides, the CDR3 is TGTGCCAGCAGTGAGATCGGGAGCTCCTACGAGCAGTACTTC.

This chain joins TRBV5-6 and TRBJ2-1; no clear D. CDR3 length: 15 residues. Germline CDR1 SGHDT, CDR2 YYEEEE. V was cut by 1 base and J by 6 bases, with 14 bases left in between. The CDR3 bases are TGTGCCAGCAGCTTGTTGGGTCCAGGCCCCAATGAGCAGTTCTTC. Its protein is CASSLLGPGPNEQFF.

The rearrangement uses TRBV19 and TRBJ2-4, with 7 positions matching TRBD1. The germline CDR1 and CDR2 sequences are LNHDA and SQIVND (reference sequence). V lost 4 bases, J lost 0 bases, and 9 bases stayed unmatched. The CDR3 consists of 17 residues. The CDR3 region is CASSTPTGDRAKNIQYF. The CDR3 DNA reads as TGTGCCAGTAGTACACCAACAGGGGACAGAGCCAAAAACATTCAGTACTTC.

A few counts support this clone. The chain couples TRBV12-5 to TRBJ1-1; D remains ambiguous. This CDR3 comprises 14 residues. V lost 1 base and J 1 base, leaving 7 bases between the germline ends. Germline assignment: CDR1 LGHNT and CDR2 FRNRAP. As DNA, the CDR3 is TGTGCTAGTGGTTTGGCGACACAGAACACTGAAGCTTTCTTT. This sequence encodes CASGLATQNTEAFF.

The chain uses TRBV19 and TRBJ1-1, with D possibly TRBD1 on 6 matching bases. CDR3 length equals 15 residues. Trimming cost V 0 bases and J 0 bases, with 8 bases left between them. CDR1 LNHDA and CDR2 SQIVND come from the germline V gene (reference sequence). The CDR3 spells CASSIEQGMNTEAFF. CDR3 in DNA: TGTGCCAGTAGTATAGAGCAGGGGATGAACACTGAAGCTTTCTTT.

The chain combines TRBV11-3 with TRBJ2-2, with TRBD1 as a possible D gene (6 bases). The V gene lost 1 base and the J gene lost 4 bases, with 16 bases spanning the gap. This CDR3 spans 17 amino acids. The germline V gene encodes CDR1 SGHNT and CDR2 YENEEA. The DNA of the CDR3 is TGTGCCAGCAGCTTAGGGGGGCCCGGGCGAGCCACCGGGGAGCTGTTTTTT. It is translated as CASSLGGPGRATGELFF.

V is TRBV18 and J is TRBJ2-1; a possible D gene is TRBD2 (6 bases). CDR1 KGHSH and CDR2 LQKENI come from the germline V gene. This CDR3 contains 15 residues. Trimming shortened V by 6 bases and J by 2 bases, and 14 bases separated the two germline ends. For the CDR3, the DNA is TGTGCCAGCTCGGCCGGGACTGGGACCTACAATGAGCAGTTCTTC. It codes for CASSAGTGTYNEQFF.

The sample holds a few counts of this clone. The chain has TRBV9 and TRBJ1-3, with unresolved D. The CDR3 runs 17 residues. The germline V gene has CDR1 SGDLS and CDR2 YYNGEE. Between the trimmed V and J ends, which lost 3 bases and 0 bases, there was a span of 16 bases. CDR3 region: CASSEDLASYSGNTIYF. The CDR3 nucleotides are TGTGCCAGCAGCGAGGATTTGGCGTCCTACTCTGGAAACACCATATATTTT.

This sequence joins TRBV20-1 and TRBJ1-2, with 7 positions matching TRBD1. With V trimmed by 3 bases and J by 1 base, 8 bases remained unmatched. This CDR3 spans 15 amino acids. Germline-derived CDR1 and CDR2 are DFQATT and SNEGSKA (reference sequence). The CDR3 DNA is TGCAGTGCTAGTGACCACGGGACAGATAACTATGGCTACACCTTC. As protein: CSASDHGTDNYGYTF.

The chain uses TRBV27 and TRBJ1-1; D call uncertain. Trimming pared 8 bases from V and 0 bases from J, leaving 16 bases between. The CDR3 sequence is 15 residues long. The germline CDR1 and CDR2 sequences are MNHEY and SMNVEV (reference sequence). CDR3 sequence reads: CASRKETSMNTEAFF. In DNA form, the CDR3 reads TGTGCCAGCCGGAAGGAGACGTCCATGAACACTGAAGCTTTCTTT.

This clone was detected a few times. The chain couples TRBV3-1 (or the pseudogene TRBV3-2) to TRBJ2-7, with D perhaps matching TRBD1 (5 bases). Germline loops: CDR1 LGHDT, CDR2 YNNKEL (reference sequence). CDR3 length: 14 amino acids. V was trimmed by 4 bases and J by 3 bases, leaving 13 bases between them. CDR3 bases: TGTGCCAGCAGCCCTACCTCCCAGGGCTACGAGCAGTACTTC. Translating it yields CASSPTSQGYEQYF.

Concerning this clone itself: The sample contains more than one DNA sequence encoding this CDR3. The gene calls are TRBV7-3 and TRBJ2-1; no clear D gene. Germline V CDR1 and CDR2: SGHTA, FQGTGA. CDR3 length: 13 amino acids. With 1 base removed from V and 4 bases from J, the gap between germline ends came to 5 bases. The DNA of the CDR3 is TGTGCCAGCAGCTTAAACAGTTACAATGAGCAGTTCTTC. It is translated as CASSLNSYNEQFF.

J is TRBJ1-2 and V is TRBV2; 7 nucleotides align to TRBD1. This CDR3 is built from 15 residues. J lost 5 bases, V lost 1 base, and 7 bases had no gene match. Germline lookup yields CDR1 SNHLY and CDR2 FYNNEI. This CDR3 is CASSEGTGDLYGYTF. CDR3 nucleotide sequence: TGTGCCAGCAGTGAAGGGACAGGCGACCTATATGGCTACACCTTC.

This clone was detected only once. The gene calls are TRBV24-1 and TRBJ2-1; perhaps TRBD2 as D (6 bases). This CDR3 is 18 amino acids long. CDR1 and CDR2 from the germline V gene are KGHDR and SFDVKD. V lost 4 bases to trimming and J lost 3 bases, with 21 bases between them. Written as DNA, the CDR3 is TGTGCCACCAGTGACCCCACGGCGGGGTCGAAAGTCTACAATGAGCAGTTCTTC. It codes for CATSDPTAGSKVYNEQFF.

V gene TRBV2 combines with J gene TRBJ1-1; 9 nucleotides agree with TRBD1. V trimming: 8 bases; J trimming: 11 bases; junction bases outside the gene matches: 6. Germline CDR1 and CDR2: SNHLY and FYNNEI. This CDR3 is built from 11 residues. This chain's CDR3 is CASSPGQGAFF. The DNA for the CDR3 is TGTGCCAGCTCCCCGGGACAGGGCGCTTTCTTT.

J is TRBJ1-2 and V is TRBV28; TRBD1 aligns across 11 bases. The germline V gene encodes CDR1 MDHEN and CDR2 SYDVKM. The CDR3 contains 13 residues. V was clipped by 5 bases and J by 8 bases; unmatched bases: 4. Written as DNA, the CDR3 is TGTGCCAGCAGTCGGGACAGGGGGAAGGGCTACACCTTC. Its protein product is CASSRDRGKGYTF.